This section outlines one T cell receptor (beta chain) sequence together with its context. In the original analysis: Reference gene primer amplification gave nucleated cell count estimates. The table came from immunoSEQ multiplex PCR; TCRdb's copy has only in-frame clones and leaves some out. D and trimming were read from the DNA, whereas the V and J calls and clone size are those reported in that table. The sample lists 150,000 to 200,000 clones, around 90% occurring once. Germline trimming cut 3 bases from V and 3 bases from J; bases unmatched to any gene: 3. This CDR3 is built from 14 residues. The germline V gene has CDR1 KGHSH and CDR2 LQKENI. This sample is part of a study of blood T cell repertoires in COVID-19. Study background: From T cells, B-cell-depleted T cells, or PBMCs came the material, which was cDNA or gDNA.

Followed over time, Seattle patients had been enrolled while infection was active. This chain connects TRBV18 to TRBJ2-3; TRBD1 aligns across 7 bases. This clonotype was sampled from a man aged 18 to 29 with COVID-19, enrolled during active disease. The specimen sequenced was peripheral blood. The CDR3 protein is CASSPGQATDTQYF. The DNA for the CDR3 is TGTGCCAGCTCACCTGGACAGGCAACAGATACGCAGTATTTT.